The TCR beta chain described here comes from a study of regulatory T cells in long-lasting Graves disease. The CDR3 has 13 residues. V lost 3 bases and J 7 bases, leaving 12 bases between the germline ends. Germline CDR1 MDHEN, CDR2 SYDVKM. Specified time point: newly diagnosed GD, antithyroid drugs for less than 3 months. Researchers made the TCR library from RNA that was extracted from PBMCs. A blood draw put approximately 9 milliliters of peripheral blood into EDTA tubes. Researchers made TCR beta libraries by using iRepertoire HTBI primers and running Arm-PCR on CDR3 regions. TCRdb fed the multiplex PCR reads into MiXCR, producing one record per CDR3 protein. The data hold approximately 400,000 distinct CDR3 sequences, with approximately 12% observed a single time. Regarding the study as a whole: TCR diversity in persistent Graves' patients was below that of newly diagnosed ones.

This clonotype came up many times. No antigen is known for it. These same records also appear under a second study, on T cells in Graves' hyperthyroidism and ophthalmopathy. Per that study: Separating ophthalmopathy from stable hyperthyroidism was achieved by a 13 V-J model.

The clonotype originates from a woman younger than 35 with Graves disease. V gene TRBV28 combines with J gene TRBJ1-2, with D uncertain. The input for sequencing was peripheral blood mononuclear cells (PBMCs), taken at new diagnosis, from a patient treated with antithyroid drugs. CDR3 DNA: TGTGCCAGCAGTTTGTATTGGGATTCTGGCTACACCTTC. Its protein product is CASSLYWDSGYTF.